This T cell receptor (beta chain) was observed in a study of tumor-infiltrating lymphocytes in primary liver carcinoma. The wider study: Sample yields, roughly 3.65 to 8 million productive TCRbeta reads, were similar across the tissue types. Overall study findings and caveats: Tumor-adjacent and tumor-blood pairs shared less of their repertoires than tumor region pairs shared. Only around 7-24% of top clones occurred in all five tumor regions.

Comment on this clonotype: Its specificity is not known. As the CDR3 is not closed by the conserved phenylalanine or tryptophan, this likely results from a read error.

A primer matching the constant region was used to make TCR beta cDNA from 500 to 650 ng of total RNA. Each TCR beta library was derived from three nested multiplex PCR rounds that employed slightly modified ARM-PCR. Primers for the first two PCR rounds were TRBV1-TRBV30 forward primers and a C-beta reverse primer (about 11 cycles per round). One entry per CDR3 protein results from TCRdb running MiXCR on the multiplex PCR reads. Among approximately 120,000 distinct CDR3 sequences listed, 55% to 75% were seen once. This CDR3 has 11 amino acids. Trimming shortened V by 9 bases and J by 8 bases, and 11 bases separated the two germline ends. Scientists recovered RNA and DNA together from approximately 20-30 mg of unsorted bulk tissue. Treatment-naive at the time, the patients had chronic HBV infection.

This clonotype originated in a woman aged 55-70 years with primary liver carcinoma and hepatitis B virus infection. The rearrangement joins TRBV12-3 or TRBV12-4 to TRBJ2-1, with D perhaps TRBD1 (5 bases). Sequencing was done on a sample of liver tumor tissue from sampling region 3. Subset noted: tumor region T3, left-lateral pole. CDR3 nucleotide sequence: TGTGCCAGTAGTCGACAGCATGAGCAGTTCTTA. It yields the protein CASSRQHEQFL.